The 16 T cell receptor beta chains presented below share a single source sample, sequenced in a study of CD8+ T cells in alopecia areata. It was cDNA, reverse transcribed from extracted RNA, that served as the sequencing template. Profiled with immunoSEQ multiplex PCR; TCRdb holds only in-frame clones, not every one. The sample shows 200,000 to 300,000 clones, none of them appearing just once. Using CD4, CD8alpha, NKG2D, NKG2ACE and other markers, pooled cutaneous lymph node cells were sorted. The sample taken for sequencing was CD4+ T cells sorted from a lymph node. The source of these receptors is a C3H/HeJ mouse with alopecia areata. This mouse strain has H2-k as its MHC haplotype.

Details on this clone: Gene names are mouse gene names. Read coverage stops 4 residues before the CDR3 terminus; the germline J gene supplies the remainder. The J gene is TRBJ2-2, the V gene TRBV1; 7 bases fit TRBD2. The CDR3 sequence is 17 residues long. Germline CDR1 and CDR2: NSQYPW and LRSPGD (reference sequence). After removal of 0 bases from V and 0 bases from J, the junction contained 4 bases not matched to a gene. The part of the CDR3 DNA that was read is TGCACCTGCAGTGCAGATAGGCTGGGGGCAAACACCGGG. Its protein is CTCSADRLGANTG. The whole CDR3 is CTCSADRLGANTGQLYF.

Of note for this clone: The gene names here belong to mouse. The CDR3 is cut off 4 residues early in the read; its end comes from the germline J gene. This chain uses TRBV19 with TRBJ1-1, with 8 positions matching TRBD1. The V segment lost 2 bases and the J segment 3 bases; nucleotides outside the gene matches: 9. Looked up from germline, CDR1 is FNHDT and CDR2 is SITEND (reference sequence). CDR3 size: 16 residues. Incomplete CDR3 DNA: TGTGCCAGCAGTATCGGTGGGCAGGGGGCATACACA. Translated: CASSIGGQGAYT. The CDR3 reads in full as CASSIGGQGAYTEVFF.

A few counts support this clone. Gene labels here are mouse ones. The CDR3 goes on 4 residues after the read ends, and that part is filled in from the germline J gene. Other DNA sequences from this sample encode an identical CDR3 as well. V usage is TRBV19 and J usage is TRBJ2-3; weak D call: TRBD1 (6 bases). V lost 4 bases and J 0 bases, leaving 9 bases between the germline ends. The CDR3 covers 14 residues. Germline V gives CDR1 FNHDT, CDR2 SITEND (reference sequence). The CDR3 protein is CASSRTGSAETLYF. The part of the CDR3 DNA that was read is TGTGCCAGCAGTCGTACAGGGAGTGCAGAA.

About this clone itself: The listed genes are named as in mouse. With the read ending 4 residues before the CDR3 end, the germline J gene is used to fill in that end. The same CDR3 arises from other DNA sequences in this sample as well. This chain links TRBV19 with TRBJ2-3, with TRBD1 identical over 7 bases. The CDR3 length is 15 residues. Germline V gene lookup returns CDR1 FNHDT and CDR2 SITEND (reference sequence). The junction had 6 bases not matched to a gene; V was cut back by 5 bases and J by 0 bases. Incomplete CDR3 DNA: TGTGCCAGCAGAAGACAGGGAACTAGTGCAGAA. It yields the protein CASRRQGTSAE. The entire CDR3 protein reads CASRRQGTSAETLYF.

Turning to this clone: Mouse names are used for the genes. The read stops 4 residues short of the end of the CDR3; the missing end is completed from the germline J gene. This chain connects TRBV31 to TRBJ2-3; 10 bases align to TRBD2. With 3 bases clipped from V and 3 bases from J, the junction kept 3 bases outside the gene matches. The germline V gene encodes CDR1 GKSSPN and CDR2 SITVG. The CDR3 runs to 14 residues. The chain's CDR3 is CAWSPTGGAETLYF. Incomplete CDR3 DNA: TGTGCCTGGAGCCCGACTGGGGGGGCAGAA.

The sample holds a few counts of this clone. Any gene name here is a mouse gene name. The read gets to within 4 residues of the CDR3 end, and the germline J gene fills in the rest. Additional DNA sequences in this sample encode the identical CDR3. The V call is TRBV31, the J call TRBJ2-1; TRBD2 aligns across 8 bases. V dropped 0 bases and J dropped 4; count of bases not matched to a gene: 2. Germline CDR1 reads GKSSPN; CDR2 reads SITVG. There are 14 residues in the CDR3. The CDR3 here is CAWSLLGGYAEQFF. CDR3 bases read: TGTGCCTGGAGTCTATTGGGGGGGTATGCT.

This clone was recorded a few times. These gene names are mouse names. The missing CDR3 end, 4 residues past where the read stops, is filled in from the germline J gene. This sample also contains other DNA sequences that code for the same CDR3. The gene calls are TRBV31 and TRBJ2-3, with D unresolved. CDR1 and CDR2 from the germline V gene are GKSSPN and SITVG. Trimming cost V 0 bases and J 0 bases, with 10 bases left between them. The CDR3 has 15 residues. The CDR3 spells CAWSLAGTSAETLYF. The DNA read from the CDR3 is TGTGCCTGGAGTCTAGCTGGCACTAGTGCAGAA.

To note about this clone: Mouse gene names apply. Coverage ceases 4 residues before the CDR3 finishes, and the germline J gene fills in the end. Other nucleotide sequences in the sample specify the same CDR3. The rearrangement links TRBV5 to TRBJ2-3; 7 bases agree with TRBD2. The germline V gene encodes CDR1 LGHNA and CDR2 YNLKQL (reference sequence). The V and J ends lost 1 base and 0 bases, in that order; junction bases with no gene match: 4. The CDR3 sequence is 16 residues long. CDR3 sequence reads: CASSQAGGTSAETLYF. The sequenced part of the CDR3 DNA is TGTGCCAGCAGCCAAGCTGGGGGAACTAGTGCAGAA.

There are a few counts of this clone. The genes are named according to mouse. The CDR3 end is not reached by the read, which stops 4 residues before it; the germline J gene fills it in. V and J are TRBV13-3 and TRBJ2-1; 8 bases match TRBD2. The CDR3 covers 15 residues. Germline V gene sequence: CDR1 NNHDY, CDR2 SYVADS. The part of the CDR3 DNA that was read is TGTGCCAGCAGTGATAGGGGGGGGCGCCGGGCT. Protein product: CASSDRGGRRA. The CDR3 in full is CASSDRGGRRAEQFF.

As for this clone: Gene names refer to mouse genes. The read comes to an end 4 residues before the CDR3 does, leaving the germline J gene to fill in the end. The chain is built from TRBV19 and TRBJ2-5; tentatively, D is TRBD1 (6 bases). The CDR3 length is 14 residues. V shed 5 bases and J shed 2 bases, with 12 bases lying between them. Germline-derived CDR1 and CDR2 are FNHDT and SITEND (reference sequence). CDR3 DNA, as far as it was read: TGTGCCAGCAGACCCGGGACACTCCAAGAC. This gives the protein CASRPGTLQD. The complete CDR3 reads CASRPGTLQDTQYF. The full variable domain, rest sourced from reference TRBV19 and TRBJ2-5, is GGIITQTPKFLIGQEGQKLTLKCQQNFNHDTMYWYRQDSGKGLRLIYYSITENDLQKGDLSEGYDASREKKSSFSLTVTSAQKNEMAVFLCASRPGTLQDTQYFGPGTRLLVL.

In the case of this clone: Genes here carry mouse names. The CDR3 is cut off 4 residues early in the read; its end comes from the germline J gene. Different DNA sequences within this sample yield the same CDR3. This sequence joins TRBV13-1 and TRBJ2-3; 8 bases fit TRBD1. Germline-derived CDR1 and CDR2 are NSHNY and SYGAGN. V was clipped by 5 bases and J by 1 base; unmatched bases: 3. This CDR3 has 14 residues. CDR3 DNA, as far as it was read: TGTGCCAGCAGGGACAGGGCGGGTGCAGAA. Translating it yields CASRDRAGAE. Given in full, the CDR3 is CASRDRAGAETLYF.

This clone was picked up a small number of times. These gene names are mouse names. The read finishes 4 residues shy of the CDR3 end, and the germline J gene is used to complete it. The rearrangement uses TRBV29 and TRBJ2-2, with D uncertain. Trimming cost V 4 bases and J 4 bases, with 10 bases left between them. The CDR3 is 14 residues long. CDR1 and CDR2 (germline): MSHET, SYDVDS. The DNA read from the CDR3 is TGTGCTAGCAGTTCTCCGATGGGCACCGGG. As protein: CASSSPMGTG. The whole CDR3 sequence reads CASSSPMGTGQLYF.

Details on this clone: Gene names and germline match the mouse. The read terminates 4 residues before the CDR3 end, so the remaining end is supplied by the germline J gene. Other DNA sequences from this sample encode an identical CDR3 as well. The chain couples TRBV13-3 to TRBJ2-7, with 11 bases aligning to TRBD2. The length of the CDR3 is 14 residues. The germline V gene has CDR1 NNHDY and CDR2 SYVADS. The sequenced CDR3 bases are TGTGCCAGCAGAACCGGGACTGGGGGAGAT. Translating it yields CASRTGTGGD. The full CDR3 sequence reads CASRTGTGGDEQYF.

A note on this clone: The genes and germline here are from mouse. The missing CDR3 end, 4 residues past where the read stops, is filled in from the germline J gene. V and J are TRBV19 and TRBJ2-3, with TRBD1 matching 7 bases. The germline V gene has CDR1 FNHDT and CDR2 SITEND (reference sequence). This CDR3 spans 15 amino acids. J was trimmed by 2 bases and V by 1 base; bases with no gene match: 4. Partial CDR3 DNA: TGTGCCAGCAGTATAATTGGGACAGATGCAGAA. This gives the protein CASSIIGTDAE. The whole CDR3 is CASSIIGTDAETLYF.

This clone was counted only a few times. Gene and germline names: mouse. With the read ending 4 residues before the CDR3 end, the germline J gene is used to fill in that end. Distinct nucleotide sequences in the sample also encode this CDR3. The chain links TRBV1 to TRBJ2-3, with a weak D call TRBD1 (7 bases). The ends were cut back, 1 base at V and 0 bases at J, with 8 bases in the middle. CDR3 length: 15 residues. The germline gives CDR1 NSQYPW, CDR2 LRSPGD (reference sequence). This CDR3 is CTCSAVGGSAETLYF. The part of the CDR3 DNA that was read is TGCACCTGCAGTGCAGTAGGGGGCAGTGCAGAA.

For this clone: The gene names given are mouse names. The observed sequence ends 3 residues before the CDR3 terminus, with the missing tail filled in from the germline J gene. This chain links TRBV19 with TRBJ1-6; TRBD1 might be the D (5 bases). TRBJ1-6 is placed among ORFs of uncertain function. Trimming left V 2 bases short and J 2 bases short, with 5 bases between. The CDR3 runs 14 residues. CDR1 FNHDT and CDR2 SITEND come from the germline V gene (reference sequence). The CDR3 sequence is CASSIRAYNSPLYF. The covered CDR3 bases are TGTGCCAGCAGTATCAGGGCCTATAATTCGCCC.